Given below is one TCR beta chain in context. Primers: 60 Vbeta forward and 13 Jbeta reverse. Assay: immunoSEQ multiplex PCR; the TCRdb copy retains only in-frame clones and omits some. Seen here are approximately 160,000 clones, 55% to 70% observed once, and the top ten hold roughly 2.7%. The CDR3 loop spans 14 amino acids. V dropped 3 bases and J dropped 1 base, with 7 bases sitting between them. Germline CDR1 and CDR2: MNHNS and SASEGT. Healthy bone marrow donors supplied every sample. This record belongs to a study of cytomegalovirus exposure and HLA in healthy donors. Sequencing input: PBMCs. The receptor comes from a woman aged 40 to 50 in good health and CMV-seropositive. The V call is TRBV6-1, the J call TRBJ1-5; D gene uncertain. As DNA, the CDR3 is TGTGCCAGCAGTGAGGGCGGGAGCAATCAGCCCCAGCATTTT. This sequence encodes CASSEGGSNQPQHF.